The source of this TCR beta chain is a study of blood T cells in healthy people across ages. Then a second PCR, running about 7 to 11 cycles, was carried out with a sample-barcoded 5' primer and a J-beta primer mix. TCRdb re-derived calls from the 5' RACE reads in MiXCR, one entry per CDR3 protein. There are 1.5 million to 2 million distinct CDR3 sequences in the sample; 40% to 55% occur only once, and less than 2.5% lies in the top ten. Drawn from each donor were around 10 milliliters of peripheral blood. The V end was cut by 7 bases, the J end by 5 bases, with 13 bases between. This CDR3 has 13 amino acids. This clonotype was seen more than once but under ten times.

The sequenced material came from blood. This receptor was taken from a woman between 40 and 50 years old in good health. The genes are TRBV12-3 or TRBV12-4 and TRBJ2-3; D is uncertain. The CDR3 region is CASNIDNGDTQYF. The CDR3 coding sequence is TGTGCCAGCAATATCGACAACGGAGATACGCAGTATTTT.